In this sample, the clone carrying this TCR beta chain turned up many times. The antigen remains unidentified. The data are from a study of T cells in Graves' hyperthyroidism and ophthalmopathy. Study findings and constraints: Most expanded thyroid clonotypes above 0.001 recurred in blood.

TCR beta CDR3 sequences were amplified from RNA transcripts. HTBI primers were employed in a first-round RT-PCR of the TCR CDR3. Each CDR3 protein is one row after TCRdb ran MiXCR on the multiplex PCR reads. Among about 420,000 distinct CDR3 sequences listed, roughly 13% were seen once. Lactation, pregnancy, other autoimmune disease or uncontrolled infection excluded patients. Clinical symptoms, serum thyroxine and TRAb, thyroid ultrasound and orbital computed tomography were used for the diagnoses. The CDR3 spans 13 residues. Trimming stripped 5 bases from V and 7 bases from J, with 11 bases between. The germline gives CDR1 MGHDK, CDR2 SYGVNS.

The TCR comes from a woman younger than 30 with Graves' hyperthyroidism. This chain uses TRBV25-1 with TRBJ2-2; no firm D call. Sequencing input: blood. CDR3 residues: CASSYVGRGELFF. In DNA, the CDR3 is TGTGCCAGCAGTTACGTTGGCCGCGGGGAGCTGTTTTTT.